A single sample gave rise to the 20 T cell receptor beta chains below, sequenced in a study of T cell changes during pregnancy in multiple sclerosis. Profiled with immunoSEQ multiplex PCR; TCRdb holds only in-frame clones, not every one. The profile covers more than 55,000 clones, with roughly 92% appearing a single time and under 2% taken by the ten largest. The source was peripheral blood, collected in the first trimester of pregnancy. The origin of the receptors is a female donor in good health, enrolled as a control in a pregnancy study.

The V and J genes are TRBV2 and TRBJ2-2; tentative D call: TRBD1 (6 bases). Germline V gives CDR1 SNHLY, CDR2 FYNNEI. The CDR3 is 15 amino acids. The ends were cut back, 6 bases at V and 3 bases at J, with 14 bases in the middle. The CDR3 DNA reads TGTGCCAGCAGAGGTGAACAGGGTTACACCGGGGAGCTGTTTTTT. It translates to CASRGEQGYTGELFF. The full variable domain, completed using reference TRBV2 and TRBJ2-2, is EPEVTQTPSHQVTQMGQEVILRCVPISNHLYFYWYRQILGQKVEFLVSFYNNEISEKSEIFDDQFSVERPDGSNFTLKIRSTKLEDSAMYFCASRGEQGYTGELFFGEGSRLTVL.

The chain joins TRBV9 to TRBJ2-7; tentatively, D is TRBD2 (6 bases). V lost 4 bases, J lost 1 base, and 15 bases lay in between. Germline V gene sequence: CDR1 SGDLS, CDR2 YYNGEE. The CDR3 sequence is 15 residues long. In DNA, the CDR3 is TGTGCCAGCAGCTCTCAATTGGGGGGATCCTACGAGCAGTACTTC. It specifies CASSSQLGGSYEQYF.

CDR3 residues: CASSQTGPGETEAFF. For the CDR3, the DNA is TGCGCCAGCAGCCAGACAGGGCCCGGGGAGACTGAAGCTTTCTTT. The gene calls are TRBV5-1 and TRBJ1-1; 7 bases agree with TRBD1. V lost 4 bases and J lost 5; bases outside the gene matches: 11. The CDR3 length is 15 residues. CDR1 is SGHRS and CDR2 is YFSETQ in the germline V gene. Based on the CDR3 plus reference TRBV5-1 and TRBJ1-1, the full variable domain is KAGVTQTPRYLIKTRGQQVTLSCSPISGHRSVSWYQQTPGQGLQFLFEYFSETQRNKGNFPGRFSGRQFSNSRSEMNVSTLELGDSALYLCASSQTGPGETEAFFGQGTRLTVV.

The genes are TRBV16 and TRBJ2-3; TRBD1 aligns across 7 bases. Germline assignment: CDR1 KGHSY and CDR2 FQNENV. This CDR3 contains 15 residues. V shed 2 bases and J 0 bases; nucleotides not matched to a gene: 2. CDR3 DNA: TGTGCCAGCAGCCAACCGGGACAGAGCACAGATACGCAGTATTTT. Translating gives CASSQPGQSTDTQYF.

The gene calls are TRBV29-1 and TRBJ2-7; 8 nucleotides agree with TRBD2. CDR3 length equals 17 residues. Trimming removed 4 bases from V and 0 bases from J; junction bases left unmatched: 14. Germline V gene sequence: CDR1 SQVTM, CDR2 ANQGSEA. Here the CDR3 reads CSVANTWRGRSSYEQYF. The DNA of the CDR3 is TGCAGCGTTGCAAATACCTGGCGCGGGAGGTCCTCCTACGAGCAGTACTTC.

Only one count was recorded for this clone. The genes are TRBV28 and TRBJ2-1; possible D gene TRBD1, 6 bases. Looked up from germline, CDR1 is MDHEN and CDR2 is SYDVKM. The CDR3 is 14 amino acids. Trimming removed 3 bases at V and 4 bases at J, with 10 bases between. The CDR3 sequence: CASSLGTTYNEQFF. DNA for the CDR3: TGTGCCAGCAGTTTGGGGACAACATACAATGAGCAGTTCTTC.

This sequence joins TRBV4-1 and TRBJ2-5, with 7 bases that match TRBD1. Trimming removed 4 bases from V and 4 bases from J; junction bases left unmatched: 9. The germline gives CDR1 MGHRA, CDR2 YSYEKL. This CDR3 has 15 residues. The CDR3 DNA is TGCGCCAGCAGCCGGACAGGCGGAGTACCAGAGACCCAGTACTTC. Encoded protein: CASSRTGGVPETQYF.

This clone was seen just once. The chain carries TRBV5-6 and TRBJ1-2, with TRBD1 identical over 7 bases. V shed 0 bases and J 4 bases; nucleotides not matched to a gene: 6. This CDR3 is built from 15 residues. Germline CDR1 SGHDT, CDR2 YYEEEE. CDR3 sequence reads: CASSLEAGGLYGYTF. The CDR3 DNA reads TGTGCCAGCAGCTTGGAGGCAGGGGGTCTCTATGGCTACACCTTC.

The chain carries TRBV5-6 and TRBJ2-7, with 12 bases lining up with TRBD2. The V and J ends lost 1 base and 5 bases, in that order; junction bases with no gene match: 7. This CDR3 comprises 16 residues. Germline assignment: CDR1 SGHDT and CDR2 YYEEEE. The DNA of the CDR3 is TGTGCCAGCAGCTTGCCTCGGACTAGCGGGAACAACGAGCAGTACTTC. Protein product: CASSLPRTSGNNEQYF.

The gene calls are TRBV4-2 and TRBJ2-1; weak D call: TRBD2 (6 bases). The CDR3 spans 16 residues. Per the germline V gene, CDR1 is LGHNA and CDR2 is YNFKEQ. Trimming cost V 4 bases and J 3 bases, with 16 bases left between them. CDR3 in amino acids: CASSPRVGGDYNEQFF. The CDR3 DNA follows: TGTGCCAGCAGCCCACGGGTCGGAGGGGACTACAATGAGCAGTTCTTC.

The chain joins TRBV28 to TRBJ2-7, with TRBD2 matching 7 bases. The ends lost 6 bases at V and 5 bases at J; junction bases unmatched: 13. CDR3 size: 15 residues. CDR1 is MDHEN, CDR2 SYDVKM, per germline. CDR3: CASRGQSGKVNEQYF. For the CDR3, the DNA is TGTGCCAGCAGGGGTCAGAGCGGGAAGGTGAACGAGCAGTACTTC.

The chain has TRBV5-1 and TRBJ2-3, with TRBD1 identical over 9 bases. V shed 5 bases and J 6 bases; nucleotides not matched to a gene: 10. Germline CDR1 SGHRS, CDR2 YFSETQ. This CDR3 comprises 15 residues. The CDR3 region is CASSLEGQGSDTQYF. The CDR3 region has the DNA TGCGCCAGCAGTCTCGAGGGACAGGGATCGGATACGCAGTATTTT.

This chain uses TRBV4-1 with TRBJ2-7; 14 nucleotides line up with TRBD2. Unmatched junction bases numbered 8, after V lost 2 bases and J lost 5 bases. There are 17 residues in the CDR3. The V gene's germline CDR1 is MGHRA and CDR2 YSYEKL. The CDR3 region has the DNA TGCGCCAGCAGCCAACCGACTAGCGGGAGGGCCGGCGACGAGCAGTACTTC. It yields the protein CASSQPTSGRAGDEQYF.

The V and J genes are TRBV10-2 and TRBJ1-1, with D perhaps matching TRBD1 (6 bases). V was trimmed by 3 bases and J by 4 bases, leaving 24 bases between them. CDR1 WSHSY and CDR2 SAAADI come from the germline V gene. The CDR3 consists of 18 residues. The CDR3 region is CASSETGRGLGERTEAFF. Here the CDR3 DNA reads TGCGCCAGCAGTGAAACAGGGAGGGGGTTAGGGGAACGCACTGAAGCTTTCTTT.

This clone has just one count. CDR3 loop: CSVEFSTGLGSGRADTQYF. In DNA, the CDR3 is TGCAGCGTTGAATTTTCGACGGGGTTGGGGAGCGGGAGGGCAGATACGCAGTATTTT. The chain joins TRBV29-1 to TRBJ2-3; TRBD2 matches at 10 bases. The CDR3 extends over 19 amino acids. Germline CDR1 and CDR2: SQVTM and ANQGSEA. V shed 2 bases, J shed 4 bases, and the junction held 18 bases outside the gene matches.

The rearrangement uses TRBV5-1 and TRBJ2-3; no definite D call. V lost 1 base and J lost 5, with 8 bases in between. The CDR3 contains 13 residues. From germline, CDR1 is SGHRS and CDR2 YFSETQ. CDR3 sequence (DNA): TGCGCCAGCAGCTTGATCCCGGGAGATACGCAGTATTTT. This translates into CASSLIPGDTQYF.

The rearrangement links TRBV27 to TRBJ2-1, with TRBD1 matching over 7 bases. There are 18 residues in the CDR3. The V gene's germline CDR1 is MNHEY and CDR2 SMNVEV (reference sequence). The trim removed 5 bases at V and 4 bases at J, leaving 17 bases unmatched. For the CDR3, the DNA is TGTGCCAGCAGTCACCGAAGACAGGGCAAACTATTTTACAATGAGCAGTTCTTC. Translating it yields CASSHRRQGKLFYNEQFF.

The gene calls are TRBV28 and TRBJ2-5; D is unclear. V was trimmed by 4 bases and J by 0 bases, leaving 3 bases between them. This CDR3 region has 12 residues. Germline V gene lookup returns CDR1 MDHEN and CDR2 SYDVKM. CDR3 in amino acids: CASSSYQETQYF. In DNA form, the CDR3 reads TGTGCCAGCAGTTCATACCAAGAGACCCAGTACTTC.

CDR3 sequence: CASSQGGGRAHEQYF. In nucleotides, the CDR3 is TGTGCCAGCAGCCAGGGGGGCGGGAGGGCGCACGAGCAGTACTTC. The chain links TRBV7-2 to TRBJ2-7, with 9 bases identical to TRBD2. V lost 5 bases to trimming and J lost 5 bases; unmatched junction nucleotides: 10. In germline, CDR1 is SGHTA, CDR2 FQGNSA. CDR3 size: 15 residues.

This chain joins TRBV23-1 and TRBJ2-5; 7 bases match TRBD1. TRBV23-1 is filed as an ORF, its function uncertain. V lost 3 bases, J lost 2 bases, and 9 bases stayed unmatched. The CDR3 contains 16 residues. CDR3 region: CASSHPGTALQETQYF. For the CDR3, the DNA is TGCGCCAGCAGTCATCCAGGGACAGCCTTACAAGAGACCCAGTACTTC.